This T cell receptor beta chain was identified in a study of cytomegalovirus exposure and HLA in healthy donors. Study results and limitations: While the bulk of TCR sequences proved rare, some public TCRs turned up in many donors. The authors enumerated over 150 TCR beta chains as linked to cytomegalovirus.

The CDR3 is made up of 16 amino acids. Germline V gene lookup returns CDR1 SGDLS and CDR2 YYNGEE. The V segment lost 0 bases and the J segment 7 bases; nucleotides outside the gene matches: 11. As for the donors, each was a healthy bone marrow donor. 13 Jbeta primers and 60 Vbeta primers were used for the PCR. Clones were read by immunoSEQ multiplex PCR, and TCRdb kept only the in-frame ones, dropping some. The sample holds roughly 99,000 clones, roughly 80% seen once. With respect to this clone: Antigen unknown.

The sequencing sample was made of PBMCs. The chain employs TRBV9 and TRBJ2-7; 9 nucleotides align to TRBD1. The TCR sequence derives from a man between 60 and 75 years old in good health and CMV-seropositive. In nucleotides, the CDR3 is TGTGCCAGCAGCGTAGGGGGGGCGGGACAGGGAAATGAGCAGTACTTC. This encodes CASSVGGAGQGNEQYF.